Following are 14 T cell receptor beta chains from one sample sequenced in a study of blood T cell repertoires in COVID-19. The assay was immunoSEQ multiplex PCR, and TCRdb's table has in-frame clones only and misses some. The sample carries roughly 45,000 clones, about nine tenths recorded once. Sequencing was carried out using peripheral blood. Receptors originate from a woman aged 80 or older with COVID-19, enrolled during active disease.

As for this clone: The sample carries other DNA sequences with the same CDR3. This chain joins TRBV5-1 and TRBJ2-7; 9 positions agree with TRBD1. The length of the CDR3 is 14 residues. Germline loops: CDR1 SGHRS, CDR2 YFSETQ. V gave up 2 bases and J gave up 4 bases; unmatched junction bases: 4. CDR3 DNA: TGCGCCAGCAGCTTTGGGACAGGGTCATACGAGCAGTACTTC. Translating gives CASSFGTGSYEQYF.

The chain employs TRBV23-1 and TRBJ1-3, with a tentative D call TRBD1 (5 bases). TRBV23-1 is an open reading frame whose function is uncertain. Trimming took 0 bases from V and 0 from J, leaving 15 bases between them. The CDR3 is made up of 18 amino acids. The CDR3 here is CASSQSGWRGPSGNTIYF. Here the CDR3 DNA reads TGCGCCAGCAGTCAATCGGGTTGGAGGGGACCCTCTGGAAACACCATATATTTT.

A single count supports this clone. The chain recombines TRBV3-1 (or the pseudogene TRBV3-2) with TRBJ2-3; TRBD2 might be the D (6 bases). Trimming took 0 bases from V and 3 from J, leaving 19 bases between them. CDR1 LGHDT and CDR2 YNNKEL come from the germline V gene (reference sequence). CDR3 length equals 18 residues. The CDR3 nucleotides read TGTGCCAGCAGCCAAGATGGAACGGGGGACCTAGCAACAGATACGCAGTATTTT. Translation: CASSQDGTGDLATDTQYF.

The chain recombines TRBV19 with TRBJ1-1; D ambiguous. The CDR3 is 14 amino acids. Looked up from germline, CDR1 is LNHDA and CDR2 is SQIVND (reference sequence). The V and J ends lost 4 bases and 5 bases respectively, with 14 bases between them. CDR3 residues: CASSTPPLRTEAFF. DNA of the CDR3: TGTGCCAGTAGTACTCCCCCCCTGAGGACTGAAGCTTTCTTT.

CDR3 protein: CASSESPTSVSTDTQYF. CDR3 nucleotides: TGTGCCAGCAGTGAATCGCCGACTAGCGTTTCCACAGATACGCAGTATTTT. The chain recombines TRBV2 with TRBJ2-3, with 8 bases that match TRBD2. The V segment lost 2 bases and the J segment 2 bases; nucleotides outside the gene matches: 9. The CDR3 has 17 amino acids. The germline CDR1 and CDR2 sequences are SNHLY and FYNNEI. Supplemented by reference TRBV2 and TRBJ2-3, the full variable domain reads EPEVTQTPSHQVTQMGQEVILRCVPISNHLYFYWYRQILGQKVEFLVSFYNNEISEKSEIFDDQFSVERPDGSNFTLKIRSTKLEDSAMYFCASSESPTSVSTDTQYFGPGTRLTVL.

The sample holds one count of this clone. This chain joins TRBV30 and TRBJ1-2, with 7 bases aligning to TRBD1. The germline V gene has CDR1 GTSNPN and CDR2 SVGIG (reference sequence). V shed 4 bases, J shed 3 bases, and the junction held 5 bases outside the gene matches. The length of the CDR3 is 13 residues. The CDR3 DNA reads as TGTGCCTGGAATCCGGGACAGCACTATGGCTACACCTTC. Its protein product is CAWNPGQHYGYTF.

CDR3 DNA: TGTGCCAGCAACGCCGGCCGGCGGGAGCAGTACTTC. This encodes CASNAGRREQYF. The chain recombines TRBV5-8 with TRBJ2-7; D remains unclear. The CDR3 is 12 residues long. Germline-derived CDR1 and CDR2 are SGHTS and YDEGEE. Trimming took off 6 bases at V and 7 bases at J, with 14 bases between the two ends.

The chain joins TRBV6-4 to TRBJ1-2; 7 bases match TRBD1. CDR1 is MRHNA, CDR2 SNTAGT, per germline. This CDR3 spans 13 amino acids. The ends lost 2 bases at V and 8 bases at J; junction bases unmatched: 5. The CDR3 DNA is TGTGCCAGCAGTGACGAGACAGGGAACGGCTACACCTTC. It specifies CASSDETGNGYTF.

The chain carries TRBV15 and TRBJ2-3; TRBD2 matches at 8 bases. Trimming at V came to 0 bases and at J to 4 bases, leaving 9 bases not matched to a gene. Germline V CDR1 and CDR2: LNHNV, YYDKDF (reference sequence). The CDR3 covers 17 residues. CDR3 protein: CATSRDFTGGPSDTQYF. The CDR3 DNA reads as TGTGCCACCAGCAGAGATTTTACGGGGGGGCCTTCAGATACGCAGTATTTT.

This clone occurred once. V gene TRBV29-1 combines with J gene TRBJ2-7, with 10 bases aligning to TRBD2. With V trimmed by 5 bases and J by 4 bases, 8 bases remained unmatched. CDR3 length equals 14 residues. Germline V gene sequence: CDR1 SQVTM, CDR2 ANQGSEA. CDR3 amino acids: CSVSRTSGSYEQYF. CDR3 in DNA: TGCAGCGTTTCCAGGACTAGCGGATCTTACGAGCAGTACTTC.

The chain couples TRBV6-5 to TRBJ1-1; D perhaps matches TRBD1 (6 bases). In germline, CDR1 is MNHEY, CDR2 SVGAGI. V lost 7 bases and J lost 0, with 15 bases in between. The CDR3 has 15 residues. CDR3 coding DNA: TGTGCCAGCACTCTGGTGGGACAATTGAACACTGAAGCTTTCTTT. Protein sequence: CASTLVGQLNTEAFF.

The chain has TRBV6-5 and TRBJ1-3; 7 positions agree with TRBD1. The CDR3 runs to 14 residues. The germline CDR1 and CDR2 sequences are MNHEY and SVGAGI. V gave up 5 bases and J gave up 3 bases; unmatched junction bases: 4. The CDR3 nucleotides read TGTGCCAGCAGTACCGACAGGGTTGGAAACACCATATATTTT. Translation gives CASSTDRVGNTIYF.

J is TRBJ2-1 and V is TRBV7-6, with D perhaps matching TRBD2 (7 bases). The CDR3 is 16 amino acids. Germline-derived CDR1 and CDR2 are SGHVS and FNYEAQ. The V gene lost 6 bases and the J gene lost 0 bases, with 15 bases spanning the gap. CDR3 sequence: CASRRGGGSSYNEQFF. For the CDR3, the DNA is TGTGCCAGCAGGAGGGGGGGCGGCAGCTCCTACAATGAGCAGTTCTTC. Drawing the rest from reference TRBV7-6 and TRBJ2-1, the complete variable domain is GAGVSQSPRYKVTKRGQDVALRCDPISGHVSLYWYRQALGQGPEFLTYFNYEAQQDKSGLPNDRFSAERPEGSISTLTIQRTEQRDSAMYRCASRRGGGSSYNEQFFGPGTRLTVL.

This sequence joins TRBV7-2 and TRBJ1-2; D is ambiguous. With 1 base removed from V and 8 bases from J, the gap between germline ends came to 11 bases. The CDR3 runs to 13 residues. Germline CDR1 reads SGHTA; CDR2 reads FQGNSA. The CDR3 is CASSLDMGGGYTF. The CDR3 DNA reads as TGTGCCAGCAGCTTAGACATGGGAGGGGGCTACACCTTC.